The sequence of this T cell receptor (beta chain) was determined in a study of post-analysis software for immune sequencing data. General study results and limits: When patients were compared with controls, about 5 TRBV segments were more frequent, TRBV5-6, TRBV5-1 and TRBV20-1 among them.

Sequencing libraries made from TCR beta cDNA carried unique molecular identifiers. T cells numbering about 0.9 to 11 million gave rise to 500,000 or so cDNA molecules. In TCRdb, the PCR reads were re-called with MiXCR into one record per CDR3 protein. The table records around 440,000 distinct CDR3 sequences, approximately 46% of them present only once. Notes on this clonotype: Antigen specificity is unknown. The junction departs from germline at one end; a sequencing error may be responsible.

The CDR3 is 12 residues long. Germline CDR1 is SQVTM and CDR2 is ANQGSEA. The sequence was obtained from a girl aged 10-17 years with multiple sclerosis. The rearrangement joins TRBV29-1 to TRBJ1-2; the D gene is possibly TRBD1 (6 bases). Sequencing input: blood. The CDR3 DNA reads as TGCAACGTTGTTGACAGGTCCTATGGCTACACCTTC. This codes for CNVVDRSYGYTF.